Each of the 9 T cell receptor beta chains below was sequenced from the same sample in a study of beta chain features in type 1 diabetes. The authors reverse transcribed all of the isolated RNA, so sequencing captured expressed TCRB transcripts. Clones were read by immunoSEQ multiplex PCR, and TCRdb kept only the in-frame ones, dropping some. The data show about 620,000 clones, 15% to 18% seen once. Sequenced input: naive CD4+ T cells from blood. These receptors originate from a man between 18 and 29 years old in good health.

This clone occurred a few times. V and J are TRBV18 and TRBJ2-7; the match to TRBD1 covers 9 bases. The germline gives CDR1 KGHSH, CDR2 LQKENI. There are 14 residues in the CDR3. V was pared by 3 bases and J by 6 bases, with 6 bases of the junction left unmatched. This chain's CDR3 is CASSPGTGNGEQYF. CDR3 in DNA: TGTGCCAGCTCACCCGGGACAGGGAATGGCGAGCAGTACTTC.

This clone was detected only a few times. This chain joins TRBV11-3 and TRBJ2-3, with a weak D call TRBD1 (5 bases). The CDR3 spans 16 residues. CDR1 is SGHNT and CDR2 is YENEEA in the germline V gene. V was cut by 1 base and J by 2 bases, with 13 bases left in between. DNA for the CDR3: TGTGCCAGCAGCTTAGTGGACAACCAGTCCACAGATACGCAGTATTTT. Residues: CASSLVDNQSTDTQYF.

This clone has only a few counts. V gene TRBV29-1 combines with J gene TRBJ1-5; the match to TRBD1 covers 8 bases. The ends lost 6 bases at V and 6 bases at J; junction bases unmatched: 7. The CDR3 runs 13 residues. Germline CDR1 is SQVTM and CDR2 is ANQGSEA. The CDR3 sequence: CSVVPGGGQPQHF. CDR3 nucleotides: TGCAGCGTAGTACCAGGGGGCGGTCAGCCCCAGCATTTT.

The chain employs TRBV19 and TRBJ2-5; 7 bases are shared with TRBD2. V shed 10 bases and J 4 bases; nucleotides not matched to a gene: 6. Germline CDR1 and CDR2: LNHDA and SQIVND (reference sequence). This CDR3 comprises 12 residues. DNA of the CDR3: TGTGCCATAGGAGAGCGGGGAGAGACCCAGTACTTC. This encodes CAIGERGETQYF. The full variable domain, rest sourced from reference TRBV19 and TRBJ2-5, is DGGITQSPKYLFRKEGQNVTLSCEQNLNHDAMYWYRQDPGQGLRLIYYSQIVNDFQKGDIAEGYSVSREKKESFPLTVTSAQKNPTAFYLCAIGERGETQYFGPGTRLLVL.

The V and J genes are TRBV19 and TRBJ2-5; a weak D match, TRBD1 (5 bases). The germline CDR1 and CDR2 sequences are LNHDA and SQIVND (reference sequence). V lost 2 bases and J lost 5, with 9 bases in between. CDR3 length: 13 amino acids. The CDR3 region has the DNA TGTGCCAGTAGTATACAGGGATGGGAGACCCAGTACTTC. The encoded protein is CASSIQGWETQYF.

This clone has a handful of counts. The rearrangement uses TRBV27 and TRBJ2-3; D is tentatively TRBD1 or TRBD2 (6 bases each). V was cut by 7 bases and J by 3 bases, with 17 bases left in between. The CDR3 sequence is 15 residues long. The V gene's germline CDR1 is MNHEY and CDR2 SMNVEV (reference sequence). The CDR3 reads CASTLLGGNTDTQYF. The CDR3 DNA follows: TGTGCCAGCACCCTTTTAGGGGGGAATACAGATACGCAGTATTTT.

The V gene is TRBV6-6, the J gene TRBJ2-7; D is uncertain. Germline V gene lookup returns CDR1 MNHNY and CDR2 SVGAGI (reference sequence). The CDR3 covers 16 residues. Trimming removed 0 bases at V and 2 bases at J, with 14 bases between. The CDR3 spells CASSYSRPGKAYEQYF. CDR3 coding DNA: TGTGCCAGCAGTTACTCGAGGCCAGGTAAAGCCTACGAGCAGTACTTC.

This clone was counted only a few times. The V call is TRBV11-2, the J call TRBJ1-2; D remains ambiguous. Trimming stripped 5 bases from V and 8 bases from J, with 15 bases between. This CDR3 spans 13 amino acids. Germline CDR1 is SGHAT and CDR2 is FQNNGV. CDR3 bases: TGTGCCAGCAGCCCCCTGTGGATGCGAGGCTACACCTTC. The encoded protein is CASSPLWMRGYTF.

This clone was observed a handful of times. The CDR3 spells CASSPTTSGTYNEQFF. The DNA of the CDR3 is TGCGCCAGCAGCCCCACGACTAGCGGAACGTACAATGAGCAGTTCTTC. The chain couples TRBV5-1 to TRBJ2-1, with 9 bases lining up with TRBD2. This CDR3 contains 16 residues. V lost 4 bases to trimming and J lost 4 bases; unmatched junction nucleotides: 9. Germline V gives CDR1 SGHRS, CDR2 YFSETQ.